These T cell receptor beta chains were read from a single sample in a study of blood T cell repertoires in COVID-19. Data came from immunoSEQ multiplex PCR; TCRdb stores just in-frame clones and leaves some out. The sample lists roughly 89,000 clones, 70% to 90% occurring once. Sequenced input: peripheral blood. All receptors come from a woman of 80 years or more with acute or convalescent COVID-19. Each CDR3 is given with its conserved first and last residue. D genes are given only for firm matches. Rows give clone size only sometimes, using once, few, many, or a class for an expanded clone.

>TRBJ1-1|TRBV18|TRBD1|-
CASSQRTGGLNTEAFF
TGTGCCAGCTCACAAAGGACAGGGGGTTTGAACACTGAAGCTTTCTTT
>TRBJ1-1|TRBV4-2|-|-
CASSPGGTGTEAFF
TGTGCCAGCAGCCCCGGGGGGACGGGCACTGAAGCTTTCTTT
>TRBJ1-2|TRBV7-2|TRBD1|-
CASSSGTGRSGYTF
TGTGCCAGCAGCTCCGGGACAGGTCGATCGGGCTACACCTTC
>TRBJ1-5|TRBV28|TRBD1|-
CASKGQGDSNQPQHF
TGTGCCAGCAAGGGACAGGGCGATAGCAATCAGCCCCAGCATTTT
>TRBJ1-4|TRBV28|TRBD1|-
CASSQSDRGLGEKLFF
TGTGCCAGCAGTCAAAGCGACAGGGGGCTTGGTGAAAAACTGTTTTTT
>TRBJ2-7|TRBV11-1|TRBD2|-
CASSFTSGGYEQYF
TGTGCCAGCAGCTTCACTAGCGGGGGTTACGAGCAGTACTTC
>TRBJ1-1|TRBV9|TRBD1|-
CASSVVAGGNTEAFF
TGTGCCAGCAGCGTAGTCGCAGGGGGCAACACTGAAGCTTTCTTT
>TRBJ1-1|TRBV28|-|-
CASSPLVLGATEAFF
TGTGCCAGCAGTCCCCTCGTGTTGGGGGCAACTGAAGCTTTCTTT
>TRBJ2-5|TRBV3-1/TRBV3-2|TRBD2|-
CASSRSGGAPQETQYF
TGTGCCAGCAGTCGTAGCGGGGGGGCCCCTCAGGAGACCCAGTACTTC
>TRBJ2-1|TRBV7-2|-|-
CASSFSSREQFF
TGTGCCAGCAGCTTTTCTAGTCGGGAGCAGTTCTTC
>TRBJ1-2|TRBV19|-|-
CASSIPGQFYGYTF
TGTGCCAGTAGTATACCCGGACAGTTCTATGGCTACACCTTC
>TRBJ2-7|TRBV11-3|-|-
CASSFLTDSLSSYEQYF
TGTGCCAGCAGCTTCCTCACCGATTCCCTGAGCTCCTACGAGCAGTACTTC
>TRBJ1-6|TRBV3-1/TRBV3-2|TRBD1|-
CASSGDREGTRNSPLHF
TGTGCCAGCAGCGGGGACAGGGAAGGTACGAGGAATTCACCCCTCCACTTT
>TRBJ2-1|TRBV11-3|-|-
CASSLSLGAHNEQFF
TGTGCCAGCAGCTTAAGTCTGGGGGCCCACAATGAGCAGTTCTTC
>TRBJ2-3|TRBV18|-|-
CASSPLYRRSRDTQYF
TGTGCCAGCTCACCTTTGTACAGGCGCTCAAGGGATACGCAGTATTTT
>TRBJ1-2|TRBV19|-|few
CASSIGRAGGYTF
TGTGCCAGTAGTATTGGCAGGGCTGGAGGCTACACCTTC
>TRBJ2-1|TRBV5-6|TRBD1|-
CASSYQTGGGEQFF
TGTGCCAGCAGTTACCAGACAGGGGGCGGAGAGCAGTTCTTC
>TRBJ1-2|TRBV25-1|-|few
CASSEFSAGAGYGYTF
TGTGCCAGCAGTGAATTTTCGGCGGGTGCTGGCTATGGCTACACCTTC
>TRBJ2-2|TRBV6-2/TRBV6-3|-|-
CASSYEAGQTGELFF
TGTGCCAGCAGTTATGAGGCAGGGCAAACCGGGGAGCTGTTTTTT
>TRBJ1-6|TRBV3-1/TRBV3-2|-|-
CASSLRGGTSPLHF
TGTGCCAGCAGCCTTCGCGGAGGGACTTCACCCCTCCACTTT
>TRBJ2-7|TRBV19|TRBD1|once
CASSIQGQGLTTYEQYF
TGTGCCAGTAGTATCCAAGGACAGGGCCTAACCACCTACGAGCAGTACTTC
>TRBJ2-7|TRBV5-8|TRBD2|-
CASRATSGGPYEQYF
TGTGCCAGCAGGGCAACTAGCGGGGGGCCTTACGAGCAGTACTTC
>TRBJ2-7|TRBV6-5|TRBD1|-
CASHRGYEQYF
TGTGCCAGCCACAGGGGCTACGAGCAGTACTTC
>TRBJ1-1|TRBV19|TRBD1|-
CASTLGQGGDTEAFF
TGTGCCAGTACCCTAGGACAGGGAGGGGACACTGAAGCTTTCTTT
>TRBJ2-3|TRBV10-3|TRBD1|once
CAIRPTGPSTDTQYF
TGTGCCATCAGGCCGACAGGGCCTAGCACAGATACGCAGTATTTT
>TRBJ2-2|TRBV9|-|-
CASSVGGPTGELFF
TGTGCCAGCAGCGTAGGAGGCCCTACCGGGGAGCTGTTTTTT
>TRBJ1-4|TRBV30|TRBD1|few
CAWRGQGYEKLFF
TGTGCCTGGCGTGGACAGGGGTATGAAAAACTGTTTTTT
>TRBJ2-2|TRBV7-9|-|-
CASSPQQTGELFF
TGTGCCAGCAGCCCACAACAGACCGGGGAGCTGTTTTTT
>TRBJ2-1|TRBV6-2/TRBV6-3|-|-
CASSYPRKENEQFF
TGTGCCAGCAGTTACCCTCGTAAGGAGAATGAGCAGTTCTTC
>TRBJ2-7|TRBV7-2|-|once
CASSLSSGRRTYEQYF
TGTGCCAGCAGCTTGTCCTCAGGCCGCCGAACCTACGAGCAGTACTTC
>TRBJ2-1|TRBV10-3|TRBD2|-
CAISSTGLAGGPRNEQFF
TGTGCCATCAGTTCCACGGGACTAGCGGGGGGGCCGAGGAATGAGCAGTTCTTC
>TRBJ2-3|TRBV10-1|TRBD2|-
CASSRYTGGRTDTQYF
TGCGCCAGCAGTCGGTACACGGGGGGTCGCACAGATACGCAGTATTTT
>TRBJ1-2|TRBV27|TRBD1|few
CASRQGAIHGYTF
TGTGCCAGCCGACAGGGGGCGATCCATGGCTACACCTTC
>TRBJ2-1|TRBV5-1|-|-
CASSLEPGSTYNEQFF
TGCGCCAGCAGCTTGGAACCCGGTTCCACCTACAATGAGCAGTTCTTC
>TRBJ1-1|TRBV29-1|TRBD1|-
CSVRQGLRDTEAFF
TGCAGCGTGCGACAGGGGCTAAGAGACACTGAAGCTTTCTTT
>TRBJ1-6|TRBV11-2|TRBD1|-
CASSLAEGGHRGNSPLHF
TGTGCCAGCAGCTTAGCAGAAGGAGGGCACAGGGGTAATTCACCCCTCCACTTT
>TRBJ2-2|TRBV3-1/TRBV3-2|-|-
CASSQGRVMNTGELFF
TGTGCCAGCAGCCAAGGGCGGGTTATGAACACCGGGGAGCTGTTTTTT
>TRBJ1-2|TRBV2|TRBD1|-
CASRRGQGYGYTF
TGTGCCAGCCGTAGGGGGCAGGGCTATGGCTACACCTTC
>TRBJ1-5|TRBV7-2|-|-
CASSSTGSQPQHF
TGTGCCAGCAGCTCTACAGGGAGTCAGCCCCAGCATTTT
>TRBJ1-4|TRBV27|-|-
CASSHGGGATNEKLFF
TGTGCCAGCAGTCACGGTGGGGGCGCAACTAATGAAAAACTGTTTTTT
>TRBJ1-2|TRBV7-2|-|-
CASSLVRPGLNYGYTF
TGTGCCAGCAGCTTAGTACGGCCAGGGCTCAACTATGGCTACACCTTC
>TRBJ2-1|TRBV28|TRBD2|few
CASVLTAGGMNEQFF
TGTGCCAGCGTTTTAACGGCGGGGGGCATGAATGAGCAGTTCTTC
>TRBJ2-7|TRBV6-5|-|-
CASSFLTASSYEQYF
TGTGCCAGCAGTTTTTTGACGGCTAGCTCCTACGAGCAGTACTTC
>TRBJ2-2|TRBV14|-|few
CASSQDVFTGELFF
TGTGCCAGCAGCCAAGATGTATTCACCGGGGAGCTGTTTTTT